Shown below are 29 T cell receptor beta chains from a single sample sequenced in a study of OX40 agonist ivuxolimab in advanced cancers. The repertoire was sequenced with immunoSEQ multiplex PCR; TCRdb's copy has only in-frame clones and lacks some. The sample has around 84,000 clones; about four fifths are singletons. The sample consisted of CD4+ or CD8+ T cells sorted from blood, taken in a trial of the OX40 agonist ivuxolimab. Receptors originate from an adult with an advanced solid tumor such as melanoma, head and neck, liver or kidney cancer.

V gene TRBV4-2 combines with J gene TRBJ2-1; D is possibly TRBD2 (7 bases). Trimming removed 0 bases from V and 9 bases from J, with 21 bases in between. The germline V gene has CDR1 LGHNA and CDR2 YNFKEQ. The CDR3 is 17 residues long. The CDR3 region has the DNA TGTGCCAGCAGCCAAGAGACAGGAGCTAGCGGCCGGGGTGAGCAGTTCTTC. It codes for CASSQETGASGRGEQFF.

The rearrangement uses TRBV2 and TRBJ1-5; tentatively, D is TRBD1 (5 bases). CDR3 size: 16 residues. Germline CDR1 reads SNHLY; CDR2 reads FYNNEI. V was pared by 3 bases and J by 4 bases, with 16 bases between. The chain's CDR3 is CASSDGGGQQNQPQHF. CDR3 nucleotide sequence: TGTGCCAGCAGTGATGGGGGAGGGCAACAGAATCAGCCCCAGCATTTT.

The genes are TRBV9 and TRBJ2-5; 15 bases line up with TRBD2. V lost 4 bases to trimming and J lost 0 bases; unmatched junction nucleotides: 7. CDR3 length: 18 residues. Germline-derived CDR1 and CDR2 are SGDLS and YYNGEE. The CDR3 DNA follows: TGTGCCAGCAGCCCGAGGACTAGCGGGGGGGGGTACCAAGAGACCCAGTACTTC. It encodes CASSPRTSGGGYQETQYF.

This chain uses TRBV28 with TRBJ1-6, with a tentative D call TRBD1 (5 bases). Trimming pared 6 bases from V and 13 bases from J, leaving 13 bases between. CDR1 is MDHEN, CDR2 SYDVKM, per germline. The CDR3 extends over 12 amino acids. Here the CDR3 reads CASRFEGIPLHF. The CDR3 DNA follows: TGTGCCAGCAGGTTCGAGGGGATTCCCCTCCACTTT.

The chain employs TRBV27 and TRBJ2-7; 8 bases agree with TRBD1. The junction had 9 bases not matched to a gene; V was cut back by 3 bases and J by 11 bases. The CDR3 totals 13 residues. The germline gives CDR1 MNHEY, CDR2 SMNVEV (reference sequence). CDR3: CASSFDRGLGEYF. In DNA form, the CDR3 reads TGTGCCAGCAGTTTCGACAGGGGACTGGGGGAGTACTTC.

This clone was detected a few times. The rearrangement uses TRBV6-1 and TRBJ2-3; tentatively, D is TRBD1 or TRBD2 (5 bases each). CDR3 size: 16 residues. V lost 2 bases and J 2 bases, leaving 14 bases between the germline ends. Per germline, CDR1 MNHNS and CDR2 SASEGT. CDR3 coding DNA: TGTGCCAGCAGTGAACCGGTCGGGGCCCTCACAGATACGCAGTATTTT. Encoded protein: CASSEPVGALTDTQYF.

The V and J genes are TRBV2 and TRBJ1-1, with D perhaps matching TRBD1 (5 bases). Germline CDR1 SNHLY, CDR2 FYNNEI. V was cut by 9 bases and J by 5 bases, with 10 bases left in between. CDR3 length equals 11 residues. CDR3 sequence (DNA): TGTGCCAGACAGGCGGGGACTGAAGCTTTCTTT. This codes for CARQAGTEAFF. Complete variable domain (other parts from reference TRBV2 and TRBJ1-1): EPEVTQTPSHQVTQMGQEVILRCVPISNHLYFYWYRQILGQKVEFLVSFYNNEISEKSEIFDDQFSVERPDGSNFTLKIRSTKLEDSAMYFCARQAGTEAFFGQGTRLTVV.

The CDR3 spells CASSQDPGANEKLFF. The DNA for the CDR3 is TGCGCCAGCAGCCAAGATCCGGGGGCTAATGAAAAACTGTTTTTT. The chain carries TRBV4-1 and TRBJ1-4; D may be TRBD1 (5 bases). CDR3 length equals 15 residues. Germline lookup yields CDR1 MGHRA and CDR2 YSYEKL. Trimming took off 0 bases at V and 3 bases at J, with 8 bases between the two ends.

V gene TRBV10-3 combines with J gene TRBJ2-3; D not resolved. CDR1 ENHRY and CDR2 SYGVKD come from the germline V gene. The V gene lost 8 bases and the J gene lost 2 bases, with 8 bases spanning the gap. This CDR3 has 12 residues. The CDR3 region has the DNA TGTGCCATCGGGCAAAACACAGATACGCAGTATTTT. It specifies CAIGQNTDTQYF.

This clone was observed a single time. The V and J genes are TRBV19 and TRBJ2-1, with TRBD2 identical over 11 bases. With V trimmed by 2 bases and J by 2 bases, 2 bases remained unmatched. This CDR3 contains 16 residues. Per the germline V gene, CDR1 is LNHDA and CDR2 is SQIVND (reference sequence). In nucleotides, the CDR3 is TGTGCCAGTAGTATAATAGCGGGAGGGACCTACAATGAGCAGTTCTTC. Translation: CASSIIAGGTYNEQFF. Full variable domain (rest looked up from reference TRBV19 and TRBJ2-1): DGGITQSPKYLFRKEGQNVTLSCEQNLNHDAMYWYRQDPGQGLRLIYYSQIVNDFQKGDIAEGYSVSREKKESFPLTVTSAQKNPTAFYLCASSIIAGGTYNEQFFGPGTRLTVL.

V gene TRBV7-2 combines with J gene TRBJ1-1, with 9 bases lining up with TRBD1. The V gene's germline CDR1 is SGHTA and CDR2 FQGNSA. The CDR3 covers 15 residues. V lost 5 bases, J lost 7 bases, and 11 bases stayed unmatched. CDR3: CASSPWGGQGNEAFF. The CDR3 coding sequence is TGTGCCAGCAGCCCCTGGGGGGGACAGGGAAATGAAGCTTTCTTT. The full variable domain, its missing parts supplied by reference TRBV7-2 and TRBJ1-1, is GAGVSQSPSNKVTEKGKDVELRCDPISGHTALYWYRQSLGQGLEFLIYFQGNSAPDKSGLPSDRFSAERTGGSVSTLTIQRTQQEDSAVYLCASSPWGGQGNEAFFGQGTRLTVV.

This clone came up a few times. The rearrangement uses TRBV5-1 and TRBJ1-4; possible D gene TRBD1, 5 bases. The CDR3 extends over 14 amino acids. Germline loops: CDR1 SGHRS, CDR2 YFSETQ. Deletions cut 6 bases from V and 2 bases from J, with 11 bases between. The CDR3 sequence: CASTRGGTNEKLFF. In DNA form, the CDR3 reads TGCGCCAGCACCCGGGGGGGGACTAATGAAAAACTGTTTTTT.

This rearrangement joins TRBV4-3 to TRBJ1-4, with D uncertain. The CDR3 consists of 16 residues. V gave up 0 bases and J gave up 0 bases, with 8 bases separating them. CDR1 LGHNA and CDR2 YSLEER come from the germline V gene. CDR3 sequence reads: CASSQDVTATNEKLFF. The CDR3 region has the DNA TGCGCCAGCAGCCAAGACGTTACGGCAACTAATGAAAAACTGTTTTTT.

This clone was seen only once. The chain carries TRBV9 and TRBJ2-3; 9 nucleotides align to TRBD1. Unmatched junction bases numbered 10, after V lost 2 bases and J lost 0 bases. The CDR3 length is 18 residues. Germline assignment: CDR1 SGDLS and CDR2 YYNGEE. CDR3 protein: CASSVGDGTGTSTDTQYF. CDR3 DNA: TGTGCCAGCAGCGTGGGAGACGGGACAGGGACTAGCACAGATACGCAGTATTTT.

The CDR3 DNA follows: TGTGCCAGCAGCTTAGGAGGCGGGCGGTACAATGAGCAGTTCTTC. Its translation is CASSLGGGRYNEQFF. The chain carries TRBV7-9 and TRBJ2-1; the D gene is possibly TRBD2 (5 bases). CDR1 is SEHNR and CDR2 is FQNEAQ in the germline V gene (reference sequence). The V and J ends lost 1 base and 4 bases respectively, with 11 bases between them. The CDR3 length is 15 residues. The variable domain in full, completed from reference TRBV7-9 and TRBJ2-1, reads DTGVSQNPRHKITKRGQNVTFRCDPISEHNRLYWYRQTLGQGPEFLTYFQNEAQLEKSRLLSDRFSAERPKGSFSTLEIQRTEQGDSAMYLCASSLGGGRYNEQFFGPGTRLTVL.

This chain connects TRBV7-3 to TRBJ2-1, with 8 bases aligning to TRBD1. J gave up 4 bases and V 5 bases, and 10 bases lay outside the gene matches. CDR3 length: 16 amino acids. Germline CDR1 SGHTA, CDR2 FQGTGA. The CDR3 loop reads CASSPAAGGDYNEQFF. For the CDR3, the DNA is TGTGCCAGCAGCCCCGCGGCAGGGGGCGATTACAATGAGCAGTTCTTC. The whole variable domain, filled in from reference TRBV7-3 and TRBJ2-1, reads GAGVSQTPSNKVTEKGKYVELRCDPISGHTALYWYRQSLGQGPEFLIYFQGTGAADDSGLPNDRFFAVRPEGSVSTLKIQRTERGDSAVYLCASSPAAGGDYNEQFFGPGTRLTVL.

The chain is built from TRBV4-1 and TRBJ1-4; TRBD1 matches 12 bases. The CDR3 loop spans 16 amino acids. V trimming: 1 base; J trimming: 9 bases; junction bases outside the gene matches: 6. Germline V lookup: CDR1 MGHRA, CDR2 YSYEKL. CDR3 in DNA: TGCGCCAGCAGCCAAGGGGACAGGGGGCCTGTGCAAAAACTGTTTTTT. Its translation: CASSQGDRGPVQKLFF.

This clone appeared a single time. The chain couples TRBV7-9 to TRBJ1-1; TRBD1 matches at 7 bases. V was pared by 4 bases and J by 6 bases, with 5 bases of the junction left unmatched. The CDR3 contains 13 residues. Per the germline V gene, CDR1 is SEHNR and CDR2 is FQNEAQ (reference sequence). The CDR3 DNA is TGTGCCAGCAGCTACCAGGACAGGCCTGAAGCTTTCTTT. Encoded protein: CASSYQDRPEAFF.

The chain has TRBV4-1 and TRBJ1-5, with a tentative D call TRBD1 (5 bases). Trimming took off 0 bases at V and 9 bases at J, with 18 bases between the two ends. CDR1 is MGHRA, CDR2 YSYEKL, per germline. The CDR3 length is 16 residues. The CDR3 sequence: CASSQDRMGRMRPQHF. For the CDR3, the DNA is TGCGCCAGCAGCCAAGATCGGATGGGGCGGATGAGGCCCCAGCATTTT.

The chain carries TRBV18 and TRBJ1-5; no clear D gene. Trimming took off 3 bases at V and 6 bases at J, with 15 bases between the two ends. Germline CDR1 and CDR2: KGHSH and LQKENI. This CDR3 comprises 15 residues. The CDR3 here is CASSPSGPVGQPQHF. The CDR3 DNA follows: TGTGCCAGCTCACCCTCCGGACCCGTGGGTCAGCCCCAGCATTTT.

The CDR3 loop is CASSQEANRANEKLFF. Here the CDR3 DNA reads TGCGCCAGCAGCCAAGAAGCAAACAGGGCTAATGAAAAACTGTTTTTT. J is TRBJ1-4 and V is TRBV4-3; possible D gene TRBD1, 6 bases. Trimming removed 0 bases from V and 3 bases from J, with 11 bases in between. The CDR3 runs 16 residues. The germline CDR1 and CDR2 sequences are LGHNA and YSLEER.

The genes are TRBV6-6 and TRBJ1-2; D possibly corresponds to TRBD1 (5 bases). The germline V gene has CDR1 MNHNY and CDR2 SVGAGI (reference sequence). With 10 bases removed from V and 0 bases from J, the gap between germline ends came to 12 bases. The CDR3 is 13 residues long. This chain's CDR3 is CATAGGANYGYTF. In DNA form, the CDR3 reads TGTGCCACCGCGGGGGGGGCTAACTATGGCTACACCTTC.

V usage is TRBV28 and J usage is TRBJ1-5; D is possibly TRBD1 (5 bases). The germline V gene has CDR1 MDHEN and CDR2 SYDVKM. The length of the CDR3 is 15 residues. The V end lost 1 base, the J end lost 5 bases, and 12 bases lay between the germline ends. CDR3 DNA sequence: TGTGCCAGCAGTTTATTGTCAGGGATCGATCAGCCCCAGCATTTT. Its translation: CASSLLSGIDQPQHF. Full variable domain (outside the CDR3, taken from reference TRBV28 and TRBJ1-5): DVKVTQSSRYLVKRTGEKVFLECVQDMDHENMFWYRQDPGLGLRLIYFSYDVKMKEKGDIPEGYSVSREKKERFSLILESASTNQTSMYLCASSLLSGIDQPQHFGDGTRLSIL.

This chain joins TRBV18 and TRBJ1-6; 10 bases are a match to TRBD1. CDR3 length equals 15 residues. V gave up 3 bases and J gave up 8 bases; unmatched junction bases: 4. CDR1 is KGHSH and CDR2 is LQKENI in the germline V gene. Written as DNA, the CDR3 is TGTGCCAGCTCACCTCTTGGACAGGGGGATTCACCCCTCCACTTT. The encoded protein is CASSPLGQGDSPLHF.

V usage is TRBV4-2 and J usage is TRBJ2-3, with 8 bases that match TRBD1. The CDR3 totals 14 residues. V lost 4 bases and J lost 5; bases outside the gene matches: 5. Germline assignment: CDR1 LGHNA and CDR2 YNFKEQ. DNA for the CDR3: TGTGCCAGCAGCCCGAGGACAGGGCAAGATACGCAGTATTTT. Translated: CASSPRTGQDTQYF.

This clone was observed a single time. The chain has TRBV7-2 and TRBJ1-5, with D possibly matching TRBD1 (5 bases). Germline V lookup: CDR1 SGHTA, CDR2 FQGNSA. The V and J ends lost 1 base and 6 bases respectively, with 10 bases between them. This CDR3 has 14 amino acids. The CDR3 nucleotides read TGTGCCAGCAGCTTAGAGCAGGGCATTCAGCCCCAGCATTTT. Translating it yields CASSLEQGIQPQHF.

The V call is TRBV13, the J call TRBJ2-5; no definite D call. This CDR3 is built from 13 residues. V was cut by 0 bases and J by 5 bases, with 7 bases left in between. Per the germline V gene, CDR1 is PRHDT and CDR2 is FYEKMQ (reference sequence). For the CDR3, the DNA is TGTGCCAGCAGCTTAGGGATTTGGGAGACCCAGTACTTC. It yields the protein CASSLGIWETQYF.

CDR3 coding DNA: TGTGCCAGCTCAGTTCTAGCGGGAGACCGCTCTATGTGGGAGACCCAGTACTTC. It translates to CASSVLAGDRSMWETQYF. The chain carries TRBV18 and TRBJ2-5, with TRBD2 identical over 10 bases. Germline loops: CDR1 KGHSH, CDR2 LQKENI. The CDR3 is made up of 18 amino acids. Germline trimming cut 5 bases from V and 5 bases from J; bases unmatched to any gene: 17. The full variable domain, with the rest looked up from reference TRBV18 and TRBJ2-5, is NAGVMQNPRHLVRRRGQEARLRCSPMKGHSHVYWYRQLPEEGLKFMVYLQKENIIDESGMPKERFSAEFPKEGPSILRIQQVVRGDSAAYFCASSVLAGDRSMWETQYFGPGTRLLVL.

This clone was seen a single time. This chain connects TRBV29-1 to TRBJ2-2, with D unresolved. Deletions cut 4 bases from V and 1 base from J, with 10 bases between. From germline, CDR1 is SQVTM and CDR2 ANQGSEA. This CDR3 has 14 residues. The CDR3 sequence: CSVGGHLNTGELFF. DNA of the CDR3: TGCAGCGTTGGAGGTCATTTGAACACCGGGGAGCTGTTTTTT.